This TCR beta chain was sequenced for a study of Graves' ophthalmopathy and Graves' hyperthyroidism. As for the study in general: Pretreatment peripheral blood was obtained at initial diagnosis.

This clonotype was detected ten times or more. Its antigen remains unknown. The study, taken as a whole, reports: A classifier, a 13-signature model, separated ophthalmopathy from stable hyperthyroidism with approximately 88% sensitivity and about 83% specificity.

Germline V CDR1 and CDR2: SGHRS, YFSETQ. The CDR3 sequence is 14 residues long. V lost 3 bases, J lost 2 bases, and 3 bases stayed unmatched. The TCR beta CDR3 regions underwent amplification from RNA transcripts. The workflow started with a first-round RT-PCR run with HTBI primers and then moved on to a second-round multiplex PCR. TCRdb reprocessed the multiplex PCR reads with MiXCR, giving one entry per CDR3 protein. The data show around 340,000 distinct CDR3 sequences, around a sixth seen once. The chain has TRBV5-1 and TRBJ2-7; TRBD1 aligns across 9 bases. This receptor was taken from an adult man with Graves' ophthalmopathy. The sample taken for sequencing was peripheral blood. For the CDR3, the DNA is TGCGCCAGCAGCTGGGGACAGGGCACCTACGAGCAGTACTTC. This encodes CASSWGQGTYEQYF.